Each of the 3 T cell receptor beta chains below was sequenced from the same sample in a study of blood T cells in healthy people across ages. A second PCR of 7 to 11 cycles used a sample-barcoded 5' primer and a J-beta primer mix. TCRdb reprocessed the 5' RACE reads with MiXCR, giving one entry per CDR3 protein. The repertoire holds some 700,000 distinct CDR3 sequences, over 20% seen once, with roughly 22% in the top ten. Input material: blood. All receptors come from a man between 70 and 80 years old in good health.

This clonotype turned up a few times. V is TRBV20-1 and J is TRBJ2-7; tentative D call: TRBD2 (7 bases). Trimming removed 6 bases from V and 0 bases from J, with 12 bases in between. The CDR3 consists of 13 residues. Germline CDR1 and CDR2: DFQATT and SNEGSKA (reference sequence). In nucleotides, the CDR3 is TGCAGTGCCGGGGGGCGGGCCTCCTACGAGCAGTACTTC. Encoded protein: CSAGGRASYEQYF.

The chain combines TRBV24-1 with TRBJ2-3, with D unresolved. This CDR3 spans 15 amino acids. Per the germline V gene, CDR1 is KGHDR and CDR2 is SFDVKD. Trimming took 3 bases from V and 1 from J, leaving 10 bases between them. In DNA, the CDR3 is TGTGCCACCAGTGATCCCCGGTACCGCACAGATACGCAGTATTTT. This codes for CATSDPRYRTDTQYF.

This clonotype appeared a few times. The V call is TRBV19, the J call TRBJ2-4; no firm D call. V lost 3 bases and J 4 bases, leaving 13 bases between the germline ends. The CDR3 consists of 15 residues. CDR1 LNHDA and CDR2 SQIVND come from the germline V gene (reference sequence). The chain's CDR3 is CASSIGFWGKNIQYF. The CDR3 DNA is TGTGCCAGTAGTATTGGGTTTTGGGGAAAAAACATTCAGTACTTC.